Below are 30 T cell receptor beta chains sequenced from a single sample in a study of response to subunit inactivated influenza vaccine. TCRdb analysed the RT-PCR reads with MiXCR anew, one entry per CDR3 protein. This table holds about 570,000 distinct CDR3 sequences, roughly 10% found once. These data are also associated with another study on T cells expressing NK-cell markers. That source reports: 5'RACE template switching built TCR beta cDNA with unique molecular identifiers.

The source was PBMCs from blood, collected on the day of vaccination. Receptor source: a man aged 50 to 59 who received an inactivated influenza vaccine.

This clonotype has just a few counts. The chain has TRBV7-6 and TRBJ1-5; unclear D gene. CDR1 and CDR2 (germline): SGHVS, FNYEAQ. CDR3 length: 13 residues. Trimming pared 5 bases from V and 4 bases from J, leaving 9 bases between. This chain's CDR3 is CASSPRQNQPQHF. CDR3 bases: TGTGCCAGCAGCCCTAGGCAGAATCAGCCCCAGCATTTT.

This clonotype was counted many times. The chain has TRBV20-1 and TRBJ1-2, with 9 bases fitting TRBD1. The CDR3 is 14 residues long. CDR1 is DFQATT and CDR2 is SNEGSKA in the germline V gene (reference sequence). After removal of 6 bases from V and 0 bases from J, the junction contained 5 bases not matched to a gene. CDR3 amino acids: CSAPGQGTNYGYTF. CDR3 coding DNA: TGCAGTGCGCCTGGACAGGGGACTAACTATGGCTACACCTTC.

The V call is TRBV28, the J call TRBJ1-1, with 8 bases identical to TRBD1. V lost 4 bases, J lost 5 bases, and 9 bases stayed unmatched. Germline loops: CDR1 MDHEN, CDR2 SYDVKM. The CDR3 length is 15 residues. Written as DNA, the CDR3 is TGTGCCAGCAGTTGGCCCGGACAGGGCATTACTGAAGCTTTCTTT. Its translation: CASSWPGQGITEAFF.

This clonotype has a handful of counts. The CDR3 coding sequence is TGTGCCACCCAATCCGGGACTTCCACCGGGGAGCTGTTTTTT. As protein: CATQSGTSTGELFF. This chain uses TRBV12-3 or TRBV12-4 with TRBJ2-2, with a tentative D call TRBD2 (6 bases). The CDR3 covers 14 residues. The V end lost 10 bases, the J end lost 4 bases, and 16 bases lay between the germline ends.

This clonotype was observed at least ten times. This CDR3 reads CSATPGYYGYTF. CDR3 sequence (DNA): TGCAGTGCCACTCCAGGCTACTATGGCTACACCTTC. This chain connects TRBV20-1 to TRBJ1-2; D is ambiguous. This CDR3 region has 12 residues. Deletions cut 6 bases from V and 3 bases from J, with 11 bases between. The germline V gene has CDR1 DFQATT and CDR2 SNEGSKA (reference sequence).

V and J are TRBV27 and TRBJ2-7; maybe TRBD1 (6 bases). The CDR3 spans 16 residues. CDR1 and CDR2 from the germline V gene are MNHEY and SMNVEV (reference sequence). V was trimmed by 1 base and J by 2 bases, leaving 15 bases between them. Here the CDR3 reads CASSLFSTGTPYEQYF. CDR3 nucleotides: TGTGCCAGCAGTTTATTTTCGACAGGTACTCCCTACGAGCAGTACTTC.

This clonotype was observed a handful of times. CDR3 sequence: CASSYSGTGVTGELFF. The CDR3 nucleotides read TGTGCCAGCAGTTACTCAGGGACAGGGGTCACCGGGGAGCTGTTTTTT. The chain has TRBV6-5 and TRBJ2-2; 10 bases line up with TRBD1. The CDR3 sequence is 16 residues long. Germline CDR1 and CDR2: MNHEY and SVGAGI. With V trimmed by 0 bases and J by 4 bases, 2 bases remained unmatched.

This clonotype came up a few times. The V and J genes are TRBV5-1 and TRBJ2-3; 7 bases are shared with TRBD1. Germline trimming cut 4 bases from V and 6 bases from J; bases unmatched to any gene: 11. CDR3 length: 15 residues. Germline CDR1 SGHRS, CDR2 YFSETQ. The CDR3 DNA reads TGCGCCAGCAGCGTGGGACAGCCGATCACCGATACGCAGTATTTT. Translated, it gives CASSVGQPITDTQYF.

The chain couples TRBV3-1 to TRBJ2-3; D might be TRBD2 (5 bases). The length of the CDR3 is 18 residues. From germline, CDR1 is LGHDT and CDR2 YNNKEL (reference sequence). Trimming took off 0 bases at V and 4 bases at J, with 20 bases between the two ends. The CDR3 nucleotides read TGTGCCAGCAGCCAAGAGTGGGCCGGACTTCGTAATCCAGATACGCAGTATTTT. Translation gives CASSQEWAGLRNPDTQYF.

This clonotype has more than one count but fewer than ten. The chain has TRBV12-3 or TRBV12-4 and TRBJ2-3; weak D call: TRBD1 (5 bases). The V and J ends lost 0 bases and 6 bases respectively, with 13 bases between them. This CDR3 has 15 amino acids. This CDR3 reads CASSLAARQMDTQYF. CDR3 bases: TGTGCCAGCAGTTTAGCTGCTAGACAGATGGATACGCAGTATTTT.

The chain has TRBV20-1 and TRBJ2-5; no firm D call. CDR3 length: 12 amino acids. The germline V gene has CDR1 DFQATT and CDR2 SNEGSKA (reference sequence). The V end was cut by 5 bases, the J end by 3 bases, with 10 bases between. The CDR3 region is CSALRTEETQYF. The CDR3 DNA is TGCAGTGCTCTCCGGACCGAAGAGACCCAGTACTTC.

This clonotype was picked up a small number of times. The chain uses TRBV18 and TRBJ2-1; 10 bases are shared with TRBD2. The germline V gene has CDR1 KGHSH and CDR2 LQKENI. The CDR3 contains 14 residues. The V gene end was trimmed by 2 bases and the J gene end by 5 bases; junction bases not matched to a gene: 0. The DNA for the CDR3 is TGTGCCAGCTCACCAACTAGCGGGGACAATGAGCAGTTCTTC. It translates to CASSPTSGDNEQFF.

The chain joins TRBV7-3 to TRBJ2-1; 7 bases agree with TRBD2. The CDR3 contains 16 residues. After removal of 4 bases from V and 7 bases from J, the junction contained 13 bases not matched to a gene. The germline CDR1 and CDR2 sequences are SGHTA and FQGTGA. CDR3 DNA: TGTGCCAGCAGCTGGGGTAGGGAGGGTATGGGGAATGAGCAGTTCTTC. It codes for CASSWGREGMGNEQFF. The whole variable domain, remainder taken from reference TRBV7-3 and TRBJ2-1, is GAGVSQTPSNKVTEKGKYVELRCDPISGHTALYWYRQSLGQGPEFLIYFQGTGAADDSGLPNDRFFAVRPEGSVSTLKIQRTERGDSAVYLCASSWGREGMGNEQFFGPGTRLTVL.

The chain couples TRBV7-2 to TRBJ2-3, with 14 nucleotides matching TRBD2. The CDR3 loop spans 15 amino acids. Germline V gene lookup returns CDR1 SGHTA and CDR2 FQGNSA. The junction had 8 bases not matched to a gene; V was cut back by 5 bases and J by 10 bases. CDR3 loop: CASSPETSGGAAQYF. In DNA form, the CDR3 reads TGTGCCAGCAGCCCCGAGACTAGCGGGGGGGCCGCGCAGTATTTT.

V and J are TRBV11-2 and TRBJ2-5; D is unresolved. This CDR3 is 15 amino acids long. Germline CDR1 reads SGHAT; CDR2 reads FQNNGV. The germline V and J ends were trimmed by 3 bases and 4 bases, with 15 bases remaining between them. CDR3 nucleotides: TGTGCCAGCAGCTTCCGATCGGCTTGGCGAGAGACCCAGTACTTC. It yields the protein CASSFRSAWRETQYF.

DNA for the CDR3: TGTGCCAGCAGCTTCTCGGGACATTTAGAGACCCAGTACTTC. Encoded protein: CASSFSGHLETQYF. The chain is built from TRBV7-3 and TRBJ2-5; D possibly corresponds to TRBD1 (6 bases). Per the germline V gene, CDR1 is SGHTA and CDR2 is FQGTGA. The V gene lost 3 bases and the J gene lost 4 bases, with 12 bases spanning the gap. This CDR3 spans 14 amino acids. Full variable domain (remainder filled in from reference TRBV7-3 and TRBJ2-5): GAGVSQTPSNKVTEKGKYVELRCDPISGHTALYWYRQSLGQGPEFLIYFQGTGAADDSGLPNDRFFAVRPEGSVSTLKIQRTERGDSAVYLCASSFSGHLETQYFGPGTRLLVL.

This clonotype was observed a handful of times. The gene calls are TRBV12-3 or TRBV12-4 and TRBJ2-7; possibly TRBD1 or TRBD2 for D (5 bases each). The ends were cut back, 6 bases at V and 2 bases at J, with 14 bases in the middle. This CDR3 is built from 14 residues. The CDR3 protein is CASRTGRGAYEQYF. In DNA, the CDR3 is TGTGCCAGCAGAACGGGTCGAGGGGCCTACGAGCAGTACTTC.

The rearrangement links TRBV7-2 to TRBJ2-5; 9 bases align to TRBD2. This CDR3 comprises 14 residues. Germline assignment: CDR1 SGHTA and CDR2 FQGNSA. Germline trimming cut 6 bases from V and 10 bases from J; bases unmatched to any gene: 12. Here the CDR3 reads CASRYLAGPGDQYF. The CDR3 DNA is TGTGCCAGCAGATATCTAGCGGGGCCGGGGGACCAGTACTTC.

In DNA, the CDR3 is TGTGCCAGCAGCTTTGTCCCGGGAGGGCCTGGTGAGCAGTTCTTC. Translating gives CASSFVPGGPGEQFF. The chain carries TRBV7-2 and TRBJ2-1; 8 positions agree with TRBD2. The V and J ends lost 3 bases and 9 bases, in that order; junction bases with no gene match: 10. This CDR3 region has 15 residues. Per germline, CDR1 SGHTA and CDR2 FQGNSA.

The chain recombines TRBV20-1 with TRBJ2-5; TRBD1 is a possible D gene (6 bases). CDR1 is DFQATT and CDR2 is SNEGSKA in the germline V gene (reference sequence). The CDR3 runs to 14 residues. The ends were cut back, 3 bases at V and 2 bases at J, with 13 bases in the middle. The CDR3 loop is CSASLRDKQETQYF. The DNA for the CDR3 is TGCAGTGCTAGCCTCCGGGACAAACAAGAGACCCAGTACTTC.

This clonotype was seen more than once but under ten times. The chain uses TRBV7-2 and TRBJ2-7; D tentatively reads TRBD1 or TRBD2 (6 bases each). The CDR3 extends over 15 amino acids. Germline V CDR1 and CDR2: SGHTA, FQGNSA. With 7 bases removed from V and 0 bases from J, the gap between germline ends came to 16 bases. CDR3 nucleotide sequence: TGTGCCAGCAAACCCCAAGGAGGGGGCTCCTACGAGCAGTACTTC. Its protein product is CASKPQGGGSYEQYF.

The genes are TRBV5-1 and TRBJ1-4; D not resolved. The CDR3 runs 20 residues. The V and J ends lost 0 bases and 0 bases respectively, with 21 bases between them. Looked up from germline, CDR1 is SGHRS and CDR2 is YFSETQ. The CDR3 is CASSLGGIGGRSATNEKLFF. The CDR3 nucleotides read TGCGCCAGCAGCTTGGGCGGGATCGGCGGTCGCTCTGCAACTAATGAAAAACTGTTTTTT.

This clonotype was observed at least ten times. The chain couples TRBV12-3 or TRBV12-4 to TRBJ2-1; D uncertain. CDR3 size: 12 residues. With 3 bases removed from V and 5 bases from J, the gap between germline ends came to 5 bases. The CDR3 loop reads CASSFADNEQFF. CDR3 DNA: TGTGCCAGCAGTTTTGCCGACAATGAGCAGTTCTTC.

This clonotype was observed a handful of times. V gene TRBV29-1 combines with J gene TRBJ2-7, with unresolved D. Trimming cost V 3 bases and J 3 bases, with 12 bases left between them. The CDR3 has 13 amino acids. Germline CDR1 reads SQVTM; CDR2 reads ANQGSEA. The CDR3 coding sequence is TGCAGCGTTGAGGGCCCCGTAGGCTACGAGCAGTACTTC. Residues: CSVEGPVGYEQYF.

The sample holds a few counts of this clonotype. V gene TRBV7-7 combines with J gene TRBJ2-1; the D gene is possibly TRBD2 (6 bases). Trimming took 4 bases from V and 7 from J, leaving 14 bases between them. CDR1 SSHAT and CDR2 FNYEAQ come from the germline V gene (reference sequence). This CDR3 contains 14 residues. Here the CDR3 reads CASSSPGDGNEQFF. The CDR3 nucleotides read TGTGCCAGCAGCTCCCCGGGGGATGGTAATGAGCAGTTCTTC.

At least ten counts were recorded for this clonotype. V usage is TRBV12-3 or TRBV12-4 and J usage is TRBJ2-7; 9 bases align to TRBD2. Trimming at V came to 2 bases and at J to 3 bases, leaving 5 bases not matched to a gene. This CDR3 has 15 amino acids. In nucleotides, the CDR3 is TGTGCCAGCAGTTTATGGAGCGGGGGGAACTACGAGCAGTACTTC. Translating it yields CASSLWSGGNYEQYF.

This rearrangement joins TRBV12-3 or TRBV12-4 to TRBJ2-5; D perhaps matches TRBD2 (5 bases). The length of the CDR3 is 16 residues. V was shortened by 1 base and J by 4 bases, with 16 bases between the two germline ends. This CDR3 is CASSLGLPGRRETQYF. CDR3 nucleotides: TGTGCCAGCAGTTTAGGGTTACCGGGAAGGAGAGAGACCCAGTACTTC.

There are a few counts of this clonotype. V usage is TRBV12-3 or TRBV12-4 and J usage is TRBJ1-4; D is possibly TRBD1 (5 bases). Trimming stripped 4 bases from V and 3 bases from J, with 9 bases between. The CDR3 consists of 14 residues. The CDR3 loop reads CASSSRGANEKLFF. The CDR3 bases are TGTGCCAGCAGTTCCAGAGGGGCTAATGAAAAACTGTTTTTT.

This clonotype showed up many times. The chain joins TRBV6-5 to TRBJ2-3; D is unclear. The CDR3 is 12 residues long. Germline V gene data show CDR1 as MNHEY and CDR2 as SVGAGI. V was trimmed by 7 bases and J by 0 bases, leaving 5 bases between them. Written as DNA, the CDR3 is TGTGCCAGCAAGACTAGCACAGATACGCAGTATTTT. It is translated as CASKTSTDTQYF.

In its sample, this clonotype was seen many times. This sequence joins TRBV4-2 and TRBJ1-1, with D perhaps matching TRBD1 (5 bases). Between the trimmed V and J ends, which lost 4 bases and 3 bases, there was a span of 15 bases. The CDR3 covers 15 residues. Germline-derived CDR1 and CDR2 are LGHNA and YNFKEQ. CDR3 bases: TGTGCCAGCAGCCGGGAAGAGTCACAGGACACTGAAGCTTTCTTT. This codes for CASSREESQDTEAFF.